Following are 30 T cell receptor beta chains from one sample sequenced in a study of blood T cell repertoires in COVID-19. TCRdb's copy holds only in-frame clones and misses some; the assay was immunoSEQ multiplex PCR. The table has around 69,000 clones, roughly 87% seen once. Sequenced sample: peripheral blood. These receptors came from a woman between 50 and 59 years old with active COVID-19.

This rearrangement joins TRBV6-4 to TRBJ2-1; D may be TRBD2 (6 bases). This CDR3 is built from 15 residues. The V and J ends lost 5 bases and 2 bases respectively, with 13 bases between them. Germline-derived CDR1 and CDR2 are MRHNA and SNTAGT. The DNA of the CDR3 is TGTGCCAGCAGTCACGGGACTGGCCCCTACAATGAGCAGTTCTTC. Translating it yields CASSHGTGPYNEQFF.

The V gene is TRBV5-5, the J gene TRBJ2-7; D gene unclear. Trimming took off 3 bases at V and 2 bases at J, with 6 bases between the two ends. Germline-derived CDR1 and CDR2 are SGHKS and YYEKEE (reference sequence). The CDR3 spans 12 residues. Here the CDR3 reads CASSSLAYEQYF. The CDR3 DNA reads TGTGCCAGCAGCTCCCTAGCCTACGAGCAGTACTTC.

This clone occurred once. V usage is TRBV7-8 and J usage is TRBJ1-5; D remains unclear. CDR3 length equals 15 residues. V dropped 8 bases and J dropped 7 bases, with 21 bases sitting between them. The germline CDR1 and CDR2 sequences are SGHVS and FQNEAQ. The DNA of the CDR3 is TGTGCCAGCCACTCGTCGGGTCCAAAAACGCAGCCCCAGCATTTT. It encodes CASHSSGPKTQPQHF.

The V call is TRBV19, the J call TRBJ1-1; D is unresolved. The CDR3 consists of 13 residues. The germline gives CDR1 LNHDA, CDR2 SQIVND (reference sequence). Trimming pared 7 bases from V and 1 base from J, leaving 10 bases between. This chain's CDR3 is CASIERGNTEAFF. DNA for the CDR3: TGTGCCAGTATTGAGCGGGGGAACACTGAAGCTTTCTTT. Full variable domain (outside the CDR3, taken from reference TRBV19 and TRBJ1-1): DGGITQSPKYLFRKEGQNVTLSCEQNLNHDAMYWYRQDPGQGLRLIYYSQIVNDFQKGDIAEGYSVSREKKESFPLTVTSAQKNPTAFYLCASIERGNTEAFFGQGTRLTVV.

CDR3 DNA: TGTGCCAGCAGCTTAGTAGGCGGGACGGTCAATGAGCAGTTCTTC. This sequence encodes CASSLVGGTVNEQFF. The chain uses TRBV7-9 and TRBJ2-1, with D maybe TRBD2 (6 bases). The CDR3 consists of 15 residues. V was shortened by 1 base and J by 6 bases, with 13 bases between the two germline ends. CDR1 SEHNR and CDR2 FQNEAQ come from the germline V gene (reference sequence).

The DNA for the CDR3 is TGCGCCAGCAGCTTGGCCGGTTTCTTCCCAGGGGGCGAATACGAGCAGTACTTC. Protein: CASSLAGFFPGGEYEQYF. V gene TRBV5-1 combines with J gene TRBJ2-7; 8 bases line up with TRBD1. Germline V lookup: CDR1 SGHRS, CDR2 YFSETQ. Losses at the gene ends were 0 bases for V and 4 bases for J; bases not matched to a gene: 15. CDR3 length: 18 amino acids.

This sequence joins TRBV20-1 and TRBJ2-7; D uncertain. The CDR3 is made up of 14 amino acids. V lost 3 bases to trimming and J lost 0 bases, with 12 bases between them. Per the germline V gene, CDR1 is DFQATT and CDR2 is SNEGSKA (reference sequence). CDR3 sequence reads: CSASSETDSYEQYF. DNA of the CDR3: TGCAGTGCTAGTAGTGAGACTGACTCCTACGAGCAGTACTTC.

The V gene is TRBV28, the J gene TRBJ1-1, with a weak D call TRBD1 (5 bases). CDR1 is MDHEN, CDR2 SYDVKM, per germline. Deletions cut 1 base from V and 7 bases from J, with 13 bases between. The CDR3 loop spans 14 amino acids. As DNA, the CDR3 is TGTGCCAGCAGTTTATCATCCGCGGGGGGTGAAGCTTTCTTT. Amino acids: CASSLSSAGGEAFF.

This sequence joins TRBV19 and TRBJ1-1, with 9 bases matching TRBD1. The V segment lost 3 bases and the J segment 4 bases; nucleotides outside the gene matches: 3. CDR3 length: 14 amino acids. Germline V gene data show CDR1 as LNHDA and CDR2 as SQIVND (reference sequence). The CDR3 here is CASSMDRGFTEAFF. CDR3 coding DNA: TGTGCCAGTAGTATGGACAGGGGATTCACTGAAGCTTTCTTT.

The V gene is TRBV6-6, the J gene TRBJ1-6; 9 bases are a match to TRBD1. There are 16 residues in the CDR3. Germline V lookup: CDR1 MNHNY, CDR2 SVGAGI (reference sequence). Unmatched junction bases numbered 8, after V lost 5 bases and J lost 6 bases. The CDR3: CASSRPVTGGNSPLHF. DNA for the CDR3: TGTGCCAGCAGTCGACCCGTGACAGGGGGTAATTCACCCCTCCACTTT.

This chain connects TRBV5-8 to TRBJ2-1, with 11 nucleotides matching TRBD2. The V and J ends lost 5 bases and 5 bases, in that order; junction bases with no gene match: 6. Germline loops: CDR1 SGHTS, CDR2 YDEGEE. The CDR3 totals 15 residues. This chain's CDR3 is CASRKLAGVNNEQFF. DNA of the CDR3: TGTGCCAGCAGGAAACTAGCGGGAGTGAACAATGAGCAGTTCTTC.

This chain uses TRBV28 with TRBJ1-6; the match to TRBD1 covers 7 bases. The CDR3 totals 15 residues. The V gene's germline CDR1 is MDHEN and CDR2 SYDVKM. The junction had 10 bases not matched to a gene; V was cut back by 5 bases and J by 9 bases. In nucleotides, the CDR3 is TGTGCCAGCAGTCTCCAGGGGGGAATGGGTTCACCCCTCCACTTT. Translating gives CASSLQGGMGSPLHF.

The V call is TRBV29-1, the J call TRBJ1-1, with a tentative D call TRBD1 (5 bases). Germline V gene lookup returns CDR1 SQVTM and CDR2 ANQGSEA. The germline V and J ends were trimmed by 1 base and 0 bases, with 9 bases remaining between them. This CDR3 has 14 residues. The CDR3 sequence: CSVEGGLLNTEAFF. The CDR3 DNA reads as TGCAGCGTTGAAGGGGGACTCTTGAACACTGAAGCTTTCTTT.

V and J are TRBV3-1 (or the pseudogene TRBV3-2) and TRBJ1-1; D gene ambiguous. Trimming took 6 bases from V and 5 from J, leaving 7 bases between them. CDR1 LGHDT and CDR2 YNNKEL come from the germline V gene (reference sequence). CDR3 length equals 11 residues. CDR3 protein: CASSRETEAFF. The CDR3 DNA sequence: TGTGCCAGCAGTCGGGAGACTGAAGCTTTCTTT.

For this clone: This sample includes further DNA sequences coding for the same CDR3. This chain connects TRBV19 to TRBJ2-7; D gene unclear. Germline CDR1 LNHDA, CDR2 SQIVND (reference sequence). With 5 bases removed from V and 3 bases from J, the gap between germline ends came to 5 bases. The CDR3 spans 11 residues. The CDR3 region has the DNA TGTGCCAGTAGTGGTAGCTACGAGCAGTACTTC. Protein product: CASSGSYEQYF.

The rearrangement uses TRBV10-3 and TRBJ2-1; 11 nucleotides align to TRBD2. This CDR3 region has 15 residues. Germline CDR1 and CDR2: ENHRY and SYGVKD. Germline trimming cut 8 bases from V and 8 bases from J; bases unmatched to any gene: 11. The CDR3 here is CAIRGGTSGGDEQFF. CDR3 sequence (DNA): TGTGCCATCCGGGGGGGGACTAGCGGAGGCGATGAGCAGTTCTTC.

The rearrangement joins TRBV18 to TRBJ2-7; TRBD2 matches 14 bases. CDR1 and CDR2 from the germline V gene are KGHSH and LQKENI. Losses at the gene ends were 2 bases for V and 3 bases for J; bases not matched to a gene: 0. The CDR3 spans 15 residues. The DNA of the CDR3 is TGTGCCAGCTCACCAGGACTAGCGGGAGGCTACGAGCAGTACTTC. Amino acid sequence: CASSPGLAGGYEQYF.

This clone turned up a few times. The chain recombines TRBV4-2 with TRBJ2-7, with a weak D call TRBD2 (5 bases). The CDR3 has 14 residues. Trimming took 1 base from V and 3 from J, leaving 10 bases between them. The V gene's germline CDR1 is LGHNA and CDR2 YNFKEQ. The CDR3 DNA follows: TGTGCCAGCAGCCAAGCTGAGGGTGTCTACGAGCAGTACTTC. Its translation is CASSQAEGVYEQYF.

The chain employs TRBV7-2 and TRBJ2-4, with 8 bases fitting TRBD1. Germline V gene sequence: CDR1 SGHTA, CDR2 FQGNSA. This CDR3 is 19 amino acids long. The trim removed 0 bases at V and 0 bases at J, leaving 10 bases unmatched. The CDR3 bases are TGTGCCAGCAGCTTAGCAACCGGGACAGGTGGAGGAGCCAAAAACATTCAGTACTTC. As protein: CASSLATGTGGGAKNIQYF.

This chain joins TRBV5-1 and TRBJ2-3; D perhaps matches TRBD1 (6 bases). Between the trimmed V and J ends, which lost 4 bases and 2 bases, there was a span of 11 bases. Germline assignment: CDR1 SGHRS and CDR2 YFSETQ. This CDR3 spans 14 amino acids. The CDR3 region is CASSTGQNTDTQYF. The DNA for the CDR3 is TGCGCCAGCAGCACCGGACAGAACACAGATACGCAGTATTTT.

The table lists this clone with a count of one. This chain joins TRBV30 and TRBJ2-2; D might be TRBD2 (5 bases). The CDR3 loop spans 12 amino acids. Germline CDR1 reads GTSNPN; CDR2 reads SVGIG (reference sequence). V gave up 1 base and J gave up 6 bases, with 6 bases separating them. In DNA form, the CDR3 reads TGTGCCTGGAGTGGGGGAGCCGGGGAGCTGTTTTTT. Translation: CAWSGGAGELFF.

The chain joins TRBV9 to TRBJ2-1; 12 bases agree with TRBD2. The CDR3 length is 15 residues. The V segment lost 3 bases and the J segment 9 bases; nucleotides outside the gene matches: 7. Germline-derived CDR1 and CDR2 are SGDLS and YYNGEE. CDR3 nucleotide sequence: TGTGCCAGCAGCGCACTAGCGGGAGGAATCGGTGAGCAGTTCTTC. The encoded protein is CASSALAGGIGEQFF.

V is TRBV11-2 and J is TRBJ1-1, with D possibly being TRBD1 (6 bases). The CDR3 has 16 amino acids. Trimming took off 0 bases at V and 1 base at J, with 12 bases between the two ends. The germline gives CDR1 SGHAT, CDR2 FQNNGV. CDR3 amino acids: CASSLDSIGGNTEAFF. In DNA form, the CDR3 reads TGTGCCAGCAGCTTAGACTCAATAGGGGGGAACACTGAAGCTTTCTTT.

The chain carries TRBV5-1 and TRBJ2-5, with 11 bases matching TRBD2. CDR1 and CDR2 (germline): SGHRS, YFSETQ. With 4 bases clipped from V and 2 bases from J, the junction kept 4 bases outside the gene matches. The CDR3 totals 15 residues. The CDR3 spells CASSEGLAVQETQYF. CDR3 DNA sequence: TGCGCCAGCAGCGAGGGACTAGCGGTTCAAGAGACCCAGTACTTC.

This sequence joins TRBV7-9 and TRBJ2-2; possibly TRBD1 for D (6 bases). The CDR3 extends over 16 amino acids. The ends were cut back, 5 bases at V and 3 bases at J, with 16 bases in the middle. In germline, CDR1 is SEHNR, CDR2 FQNEAQ (reference sequence). The CDR3 coding sequence is TGTGCCAGCAGCCAAGCGGCACAGGGCGACACCGGGGAGCTGTTTTTT. This encodes CASSQAAQGDTGELFF.

This chain connects TRBV6-2 or TRBV6-3 to TRBJ2-7, with TRBD1 matching 7 bases. V lost 5 bases, J lost 3 bases, and 7 bases stayed unmatched. Germline V gene data show CDR1 as MNHEY and CDR2 as SVGEGT. CDR3 size: 14 residues. This CDR3 is CASSIRQGVYEQYF. CDR3 nucleotides: TGTGCCAGCAGTATCAGACAGGGCGTCTACGAGCAGTACTTC.

This chain uses TRBV5-5 with TRBJ2-1; D gene unclear. Trimming cost V 0 bases and J 0 bases, with 7 bases left between them. The CDR3 covers 15 residues. Germline V CDR1 and CDR2: SGHKS, YYEKEE (reference sequence). Written as DNA, the CDR3 is TGTGCCAGCAGCTTGGAGCGCGTCTCCTACAATGAGCAGTTCTTC. Translating it yields CASSLERVSYNEQFF.

This chain joins TRBV3-1 (or the pseudogene TRBV3-2) and TRBJ1-1; unclear D gene. CDR1 is LGHDT and CDR2 is YNNKEL in the germline V gene (reference sequence). The V gene lost 1 base and the J gene lost 1 base, with 7 bases spanning the gap. CDR3 length: 14 residues. The CDR3 sequence is CASSQGGENTEAFF. CDR3 sequence (DNA): TGTGCCAGCAGCCAAGGGGGAGAGAACACTGAAGCTTTCTTT.

Only one count was recorded for this clone. V usage is TRBV29-1 and J usage is TRBJ1-1; TRBD1 agrees at 10 bases. The trim removed 4 bases at V and 4 bases at J, leaving 6 bases unmatched. Germline CDR1 SQVTM, CDR2 ANQGSEA. The CDR3 is made up of 14 amino acids. The CDR3, as DNA: TGCAGCGTTGGTTCGGGACAGGGGACCACTGAAGCTTTCTTT. Translated: CSVGSGQGTTEAFF.

The J gene is TRBJ2-3, the V gene TRBV5-4; maybe TRBD1 (6 bases). The germline V gene encodes CDR1 SGHNT and CDR2 YYREEE (reference sequence). There are 13 residues in the CDR3. Trimming removed 3 bases from V and 5 bases from J, with 10 bases in between. CDR3 in DNA: TGTGCCAGCAGCTCAACAGGGATAGATACGCAGTATTTT. This codes for CASSSTGIDTQYF.